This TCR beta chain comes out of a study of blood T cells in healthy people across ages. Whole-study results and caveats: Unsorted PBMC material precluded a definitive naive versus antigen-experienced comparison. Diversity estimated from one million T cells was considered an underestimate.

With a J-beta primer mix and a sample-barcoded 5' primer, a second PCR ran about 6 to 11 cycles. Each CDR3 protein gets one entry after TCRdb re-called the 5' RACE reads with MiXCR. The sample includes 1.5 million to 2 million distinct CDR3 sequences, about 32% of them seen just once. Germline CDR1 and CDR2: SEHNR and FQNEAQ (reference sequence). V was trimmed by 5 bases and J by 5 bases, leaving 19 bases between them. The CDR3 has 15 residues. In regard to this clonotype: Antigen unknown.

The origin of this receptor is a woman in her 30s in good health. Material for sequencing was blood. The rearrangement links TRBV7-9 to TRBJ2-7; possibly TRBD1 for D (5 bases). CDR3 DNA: TGTGCCAGCAGCCAAGGGGAAGAGGTCCTCGACGAGCAGTACTTC. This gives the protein CASSQGEEVLDEQYF. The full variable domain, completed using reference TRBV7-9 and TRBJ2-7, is DTGVSQNPRHKITKRGQNVTFRCDPISEHNRLYWYRQTLGQGPEFLTYFQNEAQLEKSRLLSDRFSAERPKGSFSTLEIQRTEQGDSAMYLCASSQGEEVLDEQYFGPGTRLTVT.